This T cell receptor (beta chain) was retrieved from a study of breast tumors, draining lymph nodes, adjacent tissues. Turning to this clonotype: Its antigen is not known.

Broader study findings: Luminal-like breast cancer showed significantly greater tumor-nontumor repertoire similarity than basal-like breast cancer did.

Axillary draining lymph nodes of breast cancer patients supplied the node samples. The CDR3 sequence is 14 residues long. Germline V CDR1 and CDR2: ENHRY, SYGVKD. The V and J ends lost 10 bases and 8 bases, in that order; junction bases with no gene match: 8. MiXCR, applied by TCRdb to the multiplex PCR reads, yields one record per CDR3 protein. Among some 200,000 distinct CDR3 sequences, approximately 33% were seen once, and the ten largest hold 4.3%. The receptor was isolated from a female donor with breast cancer. Some clones in this sample may be carry-over from other donors' samples. V usage is TRBV10-3 and J usage is TRBJ1-6; 10 nucleotides agree with TRBD1. Specimen: axillary lymph node tissue. CDR3 amino acids: CAKPRDRGYSPLHF. The CDR3 bases are TGTGCCAAACCTCGGGACAGGGGATATTCACCCCTCCACTTT.